These 29 T cell receptor beta chains came from one sample sequenced in a study of identical twins. TCRdb redid the calling of the 5' RACE reads with MiXCR, one entry per CDR3 protein. This sample has 1.5 million to 2 million distinct CDR3 sequences, with around 29% found just once. Sequenced material: cord blood. The receptors derive from a newborn girl in good health.

This clonotype came up a few times. V and J are TRBV4-2 and TRBJ2-1; 13 bases fit TRBD2. Germline loops: CDR1 LGHNA, CDR2 YNFKEQ. The CDR3 extends over 18 amino acids. Germline trimming cut 1 base from V and 5 bases from J; bases unmatched to any gene: 8. The CDR3 DNA reads as TGTGCCAGCAGCCAAGCTGGGACTAGCGGGGTTAGAGACAATGAGCAGTTCTTC. This translates into CASSQAGTSGVRDNEQFF.

This clonotype has only a few counts. Just one base apart from a much larger clone, this may be a read error. The chain combines TRBV9 with TRBJ1-2; no clear D. Per germline, CDR1 SGDLS and CDR2 YYNGEE. Trimming took 0 bases from V and 6 from J, leaving 3 bases between them. The CDR3 is 11 residues long. CDR3 coding DNA: TGTGCCAGCAGCGTAGCCCATGGCTACACCTTC. Protein sequence: CASSVAHGYTF.

The chain joins TRBV6-1 to TRBJ1-6, with 8 nucleotides matching TRBD1. The CDR3 is 18 residues long. Germline lookup yields CDR1 MNHNS and CDR2 SASEGT. The ends lost 5 bases at V and 0 bases at J; junction bases unmatched: 9. CDR3 coding DNA: TGTGCCAGCAGTCTCTCTGACAGGGGCAGCTCCTATAATTCACCCCTCCACTTT. Amino acid sequence: CASSLSDRGSSYNSPLHF.

A few counts support this clonotype. V usage is TRBV4-1 and J usage is TRBJ2-3, with unresolved D. Trimming took off 4 bases at V and 4 bases at J, with 12 bases between the two ends. The CDR3 totals 14 residues. CDR1 and CDR2 from the germline V gene are MGHRA and YSYEKL. The CDR3 region has the DNA TGCGCCAGCAGCCCAACGATCCTCGCAGATACGCAGTATTTT. Its protein product is CASSPTILADTQYF.

J is TRBJ2-7 and V is TRBV9, with 7 positions matching TRBD2. Looked up from germline, CDR1 is SGDLS and CDR2 is YYNGEE. Trimming at V came to 0 bases and at J to 6 bases, leaving 9 bases not matched to a gene. The CDR3 is made up of 15 amino acids. CDR3 residues: CASSVGPPSGGEQYF. DNA of the CDR3: TGTGCCAGCAGCGTAGGTCCCCCTTCGGGAGGCGAGCAGTACTTC.

This chain links TRBV10-3 with TRBJ2-7, with D possibly matching TRBD1 (6 bases). This CDR3 has 13 residues. Germline V CDR1 and CDR2: ENHRY, SYGVKD. V lost 8 bases and J 4 bases, leaving 15 bases between the germline ends. The CDR3 nucleotides are TGTGCCATCGGTGGGGGCAGGGCGTACGAGCAGTACTTC. Translated: CAIGGGRAYEQYF.

This clonotype was found a few times. This chain uses TRBV29-1 with TRBJ2-7, with D possibly TRBD2 on 6 matching bases. CDR3 length: 11 residues. The V end lost 7 bases, the J end lost 7 bases, and 14 bases lay between the germline ends. Germline values: CDR1 SQVTM, CDR2 ANQGSEA. In DNA form, the CDR3 reads TGCAGCGCCTTCGGGGGTGGTGAGCAGTACTTC. It yields the protein CSAFGGGEQYF.

Note on this clonotype: Relative to the germline gene, one junction end is altered; a read error may explain this. This chain uses TRBV9 with TRBJ1-2, with TRBD1 identical over 9 bases. Germline CDR1 reads SGDLS; CDR2 reads YYNGEE. The CDR3 is 15 amino acids. Here the CDR3 DNA reads TGTGCCAGCAGCGCCCGACAGGGGGGACTCTATGGCTACATCTTC. Encoded protein: CASSARQGGLYGYIF. The full variable domain, with the rest looked up from reference TRBV9 and TRBJ1-2, is DSGVTQTPKHLITATGQRVTLRCSPRSGDLSVYWYQQSLDQGLQFLIQYYNGEERAKGNILERFSAQQFPDLHSELNLSSLELGDSALYFCASSARQGGLYGYIFGSGTRLTVV.

V usage is TRBV12-3 or TRBV12-4 and J usage is TRBJ2-1, with 9 bases matching TRBD2. V was pared by 3 bases and J by 8 bases, with 8 bases of the junction left unmatched. The CDR3 totals 15 residues. The CDR3 sequence: CASSFRAGGPDEQFF. The CDR3 DNA reads TGTGCCAGCAGTTTTCGTGCGGGGGGGCCAGATGAGCAGTTCTTC.

This clonotype was seen only a few times. This chain connects TRBV5-1 to TRBJ2-7; 13 bases fit TRBD2. With 2 bases clipped from V and 3 bases from J, the junction kept 5 bases outside the gene matches. The CDR3 spans 16 residues. Germline values: CDR1 SGHRS, CDR2 YFSETQ. The chain's CDR3 is CASSFHGTSGVYEQYF. Here the CDR3 DNA reads TGCGCCAGCAGCTTCCATGGGACTAGCGGGGTCTACGAGCAGTACTTC.

This rearrangement joins TRBV2 to TRBJ1-1; no definite D call. This CDR3 has 15 amino acids. V was shortened by 6 bases and J by 1 base, with 15 bases between the two germline ends. Germline V gene data show CDR1 as SNHLY and CDR2 as FYNNEI. DNA for the CDR3: TGTGCCAGCAGCCGGGGAGGATCCCAGAACACTGAAGCTTTCTTT. It translates to CASSRGGSQNTEAFF.

This clonotype was recorded a few times. Possible read error: a much larger clone is one base away. The J gene is TRBJ1-1, the V gene TRBV5-1, with D hard to call. Trimming left V 0 bases short and J 1 base short, with 7 bases between. Germline V gives CDR1 SGHRS, CDR2 YFSETQ. The CDR3 contains 14 residues. The CDR3, as DNA: TGCGCCAGCAGCTTGGCCTGGGGGAACACTGAAGCTTTCTTT. It is translated as CASSLAWGNTEAFF. The entire variable domain, with the rest obtained from reference TRBV5-1 and TRBJ1-1, is as follows: KAGVTQTPRYLIKTRGQQVTLSCSPISGHRSVSWYQQTPGQGLQFLFEYFSETQRNKGNFPGRFSGRQFSNSRSEMNVSTLELGDSALYLCASSLAWGNTEAFFGQGTRLTVV.

The J gene is TRBJ2-4, the V gene TRBV5-1; D is ambiguous. Between the trimmed V and J ends, which lost 4 bases and 1 base, there was a span of 12 bases. Germline lookup yields CDR1 SGHRS and CDR2 YFSETQ. The CDR3 consists of 15 residues. The CDR3 loop reads CASSPDFNAKNIQYF. In DNA, the CDR3 is TGCGCCAGCAGCCCTGATTTTAACGCCAAAAACATTCAGTACTTC.

This clonotype was seen more than once but under ten times. V and J are TRBV6-5 and TRBJ2-1; D might be TRBD2 (5 bases). This CDR3 contains 16 residues. CDR1 and CDR2 from the germline V gene are MNHEY and SVGAGI. The germline V and J ends were trimmed by 2 bases and 0 bases, with 11 bases remaining between them. The CDR3: CASSYPKSGSYNEQFF. The CDR3 DNA follows: TGTGCCAGCAGTTACCCGAAAAGCGGCTCCTACAATGAGCAGTTCTTC.

This clonotype came up a few times. The chain has TRBV10-3 and TRBJ1-1; TRBD1 might be the D (5 bases). This CDR3 comprises 14 residues. Germline V gives CDR1 ENHRY, CDR2 SYGVKD. V gave up 4 bases and J gave up 1 base, with 10 bases separating them. The CDR3 nucleotides read TGTGCCATCAGTGCAACCGGGACGAACACTGAAGCTTTCTTT. It codes for CAISATGTNTEAFF.

The rearrangement links TRBV19 to TRBJ2-2; D is undetermined. Germline-derived CDR1 and CDR2 are LNHDA and SQIVND (reference sequence). This CDR3 is 12 amino acids long. Trimming pared 7 bases from V and 1 base from J, leaving 4 bases between. CDR3 nucleotides: TGTGCCAGTACCAGGAACACCGGGGAGCTGTTTTTT. It yields the protein CASTRNTGELFF.

This clonotype has only a few counts. The chain combines TRBV6-1 with TRBJ2-4; 7 bases match TRBD1. This CDR3 has 15 residues. Germline V gene lookup returns CDR1 MNHNS and CDR2 SASEGT. After removal of 5 bases from V and 1 base from J, the junction contained 5 bases not matched to a gene. This CDR3 reads CASSTGDKAKNIQYF. CDR3 in DNA: TGTGCCAGCAGTACAGGGGATAAGGCCAAAAACATTCAGTACTTC.

This chain uses TRBV7-2 with TRBJ2-1; 9 bases align to TRBD2. Matching the DNA end better, TRBJ2-7 makes the J call doubtful. This CDR3 region has 15 residues. Germline CDR1 reads SGHTA; CDR2 reads FQGNSA. CDR3 coding DNA: TGTGCCAGCAGCCTTAAGCGGGAGGCCTACAATGAGCAGTACTTC. Its translation: CASSLKREAYNEQYF.

The rearrangement links TRBV3-1 to TRBJ1-2; 7 nucleotides line up with TRBD1. J was trimmed by 4 bases and V by 1 base; bases with no gene match: 6. The CDR3 consists of 15 residues. From germline, CDR1 is LGHDT and CDR2 YNNKEL (reference sequence). The CDR3 DNA reads TGTGCCAGCAGCCAAGGTTCAACAGGGGCCTATGGCTACACCTTC. Amino acids: CASSQGSTGAYGYTF.

This clonotype was counted between two and nine times. The chain joins TRBV15 to TRBJ1-1; a possible D gene is TRBD1 (5 bases). Trimming removed 4 bases at V and 5 bases at J, with 14 bases between. The CDR3 is made up of 14 amino acids. Germline-derived CDR1 and CDR2 are LNHNV and YYDKDF (reference sequence). DNA of the CDR3: TGTGCCACCAGCACATACAGGAAGGAGACTGAAGCTTTCTTT. Translated, it gives CATSTYRKETEAFF.

This chain joins TRBV9 and TRBJ2-5; 7 bases align to TRBD2. Trimming at V came to 4 bases and at J to 0 bases, leaving 9 bases not matched to a gene. Germline V gene data show CDR1 as SGDLS and CDR2 as YYNGEE. The CDR3 spans 16 residues. The CDR3 region is CASSHASGEYQETQYF. The CDR3, as DNA: TGTGCCAGCAGCCATGCTAGCGGCGAGTACCAAGAGACCCAGTACTTC.

This clonotype appeared a few times. The chain links TRBV5-4 to TRBJ1-4; TRBD1 might be the D (5 bases). Germline CDR1 SGHNT, CDR2 YYREEE (reference sequence). Deletions cut 0 bases from V and 5 bases from J, with 14 bases between. CDR3 size: 16 residues. CDR3 sequence reads: CASSLAAGRPNEKLFF. The CDR3 DNA follows: TGTGCCAGCAGCTTGGCCGCAGGGCGCCCGAATGAAAAACTGTTTTTT. Filled out from reference TRBV5-4 and TRBJ1-4, the complete variable domain reads ETGVTQSPTHLIKTRGQQVTLRCSSQSGHNTVSWYQQALGQGPQFIFQYYREEENGRGNFPPRFSGLQFPNYSSELNVNALELDDSALYLCASSLAAGRPNEKLFFGSGTQLSVL.

The chain employs TRBV10-3 and TRBJ2-1; 13 bases fit TRBD2. CDR1 is ENHRY and CDR2 is SYGVKD in the germline V gene. V shed 6 bases, J shed 8 bases, and the junction held 7 bases outside the gene matches. The CDR3 is made up of 15 amino acids. The CDR3 DNA reads as TGTGCCATCAGCTGGACTAGCGGGGGTTTCGATGAGCAGTTCTTC. It yields the protein CAISWTSGGFDEQFF.

This clonotype was picked up a small number of times. The chain has TRBV13 and TRBJ2-3; D is perhaps TRBD2 (5 bases). Looked up from germline, CDR1 is PRHDT and CDR2 is FYEKMQ (reference sequence). This CDR3 contains 18 residues. V was clipped by 0 bases and J by 1 base, with 17 bases between them. CDR3 loop: CASSLGSSWWGGTDTQYF. CDR3 DNA: TGTGCCAGCAGCTTAGGGTCGTCGTGGTGGGGAGGCACAGATACGCAGTATTTT.

This chain connects TRBV12-3 or TRBV12-4 to TRBJ2-1; a possible D gene is TRBD2 (6 bases). V dropped 8 bases and J dropped 7 bases, with 21 bases sitting between them. The CDR3 is 15 amino acids. The CDR3 nucleotides read TGTGCCAGCTCAAATTCCCGGGAACGGGGGAATGAGCAGTTCTTC. The encoded protein is CASSNSRERGNEQFF.

This clonotype occurred a few times. The chain combines TRBV20-1 with TRBJ1-6; 9 bases are a match to TRBD1. The CDR3 covers 15 residues. Germline lookup yields CDR1 DFQATT and CDR2 SNEGSKA (reference sequence). The ends lost 0 bases at V and 4 bases at J; junction bases unmatched: 1. The CDR3: CSARDGQGYNSPLHF. CDR3 in DNA: TGCAGTGCTAGAGATGGACAGGGGTATAATTCACCCCTCCACTTT.

J is TRBJ2-1 and V is TRBV20-1, with D possibly being TRBD2 (5 bases). V was pared by 4 bases and J by 6 bases, with 16 bases between. The CDR3 runs 14 residues. Germline values: CDR1 DFQATT, CDR2 SNEGSKA (reference sequence). DNA for the CDR3: TGCAGTGCTACGATAACGGCTAGCCCCAATGAGCAGTTCTTC. It translates to CSATITASPNEQFF.

V and J are TRBV9 and TRBJ2-3; 7 nucleotides align to TRBD2. The CDR3 consists of 16 residues. With 2 bases clipped from V and 1 base from J, the junction kept 7 bases outside the gene matches. CDR1 is SGDLS, CDR2 YYNGEE, per germline. CDR3 bases: TGTGCCAGCAGCGTCTTAGGACTAGGGGGCACAGATACGCAGTATTTT. It encodes CASSVLGLGGTDTQYF. Full variable domain (outside the CDR3, taken from reference TRBV9 and TRBJ2-3): DSGVTQTPKHLITATGQRVTLRCSPRSGDLSVYWYQQSLDQGLQFLIQYYNGEERAKGNILERFSAQQFPDLHSELNLSSLELGDSALYFCASSVLGLGGTDTQYFGPGTRLTVL.

The chain has TRBV4-2 and TRBJ2-1; maybe TRBD2 (6 bases). Germline values: CDR1 LGHNA, CDR2 YNFKEQ. This CDR3 comprises 16 residues. Trimming took 1 base from V and 3 from J, leaving 13 bases between them. CDR3 sequence (DNA): TGTGCCAGCAGCCAAGTGGGGCTAGCGAACTACAATGAGCAGTTCTTC. It is translated as CASSQVGLANYNEQFF.